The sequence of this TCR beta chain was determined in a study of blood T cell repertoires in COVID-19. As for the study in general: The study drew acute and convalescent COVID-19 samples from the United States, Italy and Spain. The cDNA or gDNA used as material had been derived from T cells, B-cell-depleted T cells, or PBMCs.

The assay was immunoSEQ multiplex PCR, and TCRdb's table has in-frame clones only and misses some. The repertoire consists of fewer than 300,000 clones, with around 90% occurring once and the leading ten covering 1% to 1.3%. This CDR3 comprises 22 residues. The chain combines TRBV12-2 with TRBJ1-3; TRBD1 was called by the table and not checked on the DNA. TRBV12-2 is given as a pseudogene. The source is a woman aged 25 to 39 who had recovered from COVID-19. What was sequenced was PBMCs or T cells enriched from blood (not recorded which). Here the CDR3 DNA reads TGTGCAAGTCGCCAAAGTTACAGGGAAACGGTTAGTGGCGGATTCTCTGGAAACACCATATATTTT. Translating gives CASRQSYRETVSGGFSGNTIYF.